This T cell receptor (beta chain) is from a study of metastatic and nonmetastatic thyroid tumors. Patients had received no treatment of any kind before thyroid surgery. This clone was seen more than once but under ten times. TCRdb called clones again from the PCR reads with MiXCR. Of roughly 3,500 clones in the sample, about 32% were seen once. CDR1 and CDR2 from the germline V gene are SGHTA and FQGTGA. CDR3 length equals 14 residues. The V gene lost 5 bases and the J gene lost 6 bases, with 14 bases spanning the gap. The TCR sequence derives from a male donor with papillary thyroid cancer or a benign thyroid nodule (not recorded which). Some clones in this sample may be carry-over from other donors' samples. This chain uses TRBV7-3 with TRBJ2-1; D is unclear. Sequenced material: adjacent normal tissue. CDR3 region: CASSQDPGSNEQFF. As DNA, the CDR3 is TGTGCCAGCAGCCAAGACCCAGGTTCCAATGAGCAGTTCTTC.